Following are 31 T cell receptor beta chains from one sample sequenced in a study of lymphopenia after photon versus proton radiotherapy. Profiling relied on immunoSEQ multiplex PCR, and the TCRdb table lists in-frame clones only, not all of them. The data hold some 26,000 clones, with roughly four fifths observed a single time. The starting material was peripheral blood, obtained from a patient treated with photon-based radiotherapy. All receptors come from a woman between 50 and 59 years old with pancreatic cancer.

The genes are TRBV30 and TRBJ1-5, with a possible D match to TRBD1 (5 bases). The V end lost 3 bases, the J end lost 1 base, and 13 bases lay between the germline ends. The V gene's germline CDR1 is GTSNPN and CDR2 SVGIG (reference sequence). The CDR3 totals 15 residues. This CDR3 reads CAWSGGAESNQPQHF. The CDR3 DNA reads TGTGCCTGGAGCGGAGGGGCGGAGAGCAATCAGCCCCAGCATTTT. The variable domain in full, completed from reference TRBV30 and TRBJ1-5, reads SQTIHQWPATLVQPVGSPLSLECTVEGTSNPNLYWYRQAAGRGLQLLFYSVGIGQISSEVPQNLSASRPQDRQFILSSKKLLLSDSGFYLCAWSGGAESNQPQHFGDGTRLSIL.

This clone was picked up one time. The chain has TRBV7-8 and TRBJ1-3, with 7 bases that match TRBD1. V lost 1 base to trimming and J lost 0 bases; unmatched junction nucleotides: 0. This CDR3 region has 15 residues. The germline V gene has CDR1 SGHVS and CDR2 FQNEAQ. CDR3 in DNA: TGTGCCAGCAGCTTAGACAGGGGCTCTGGAAACACCATATATTTT. Translated: CASSLDRGSGNTIYF.

This chain connects TRBV7-8 to TRBJ2-2; D may match TRBD1 or TRBD2 (5 bases each). V lost 7 bases and J 7 bases, leaving 22 bases between the germline ends. Germline assignment: CDR1 SGHVS and CDR2 FQNEAQ. The CDR3 covers 16 residues. The CDR3 DNA is TGTGCCAGCAACATTCTGGGGGAGTGGATGGACGGGGAGCTGTTTTTT. Translation gives CASNILGEWMDGELFF.

This clone was counted only a few times. The CDR3 reads CASSLEGDGSDTGELFF. The CDR3 nucleotides are TGTGCCAGCAGCTTAGAGGGTGACGGGAGCGACACCGGGGAGCTGTTTTTT. V gene TRBV13 combines with J gene TRBJ2-2, with TRBD2 as a possible D gene (6 bases). There are 17 residues in the CDR3. The germline V gene has CDR1 PRHDT and CDR2 FYEKMQ (reference sequence). Trimming took off 1 base at V and 3 bases at J, with 15 bases between the two ends.

This chain uses TRBV30 with TRBJ1-1; TRBD1 is a possible D gene (5 bases). CDR1 and CDR2 from the germline V gene are GTSNPN and SVGIG (reference sequence). The CDR3 is made up of 17 amino acids. The V end lost 0 bases, the J end lost 0 bases, and 17 bases lay between the germline ends. The CDR3: CAWSVSRIPGMNTEAFF. CDR3 sequence (DNA): TGTGCCTGGAGTGTATCAAGAATACCAGGGATGAACACTGAAGCTTTCTTT. The complete variable domain, with remaining parts taken from reference TRBV30 and TRBJ1-1, reads SQTIHQWPATLVQPVGSPLSLECTVEGTSNPNLYWYRQAAGRGLQLLFYSVGIGQISSEVPQNLSASRPQDRQFILSSKKLLLSDSGFYLCAWSVSRIPGMNTEAFFGQGTRLTVV.

This chain uses TRBV21-1 with TRBJ2-1; the table calls TRBD2, which could not be checked here. TRBV21-1 is a documented pseudogene. The CDR3 sequence is 17 residues long. CDR3 sequence (DNA): TGTGCCAGCAGCAATTTCACTCGGGTCCGGACCTACAATGAGCAGTTCTTC. It specifies CASSNFTRVRTYNEQFF.

This clone was seen just once. The DNA of the CDR3 is TGTGCCAGCAGTGAATCTAGCGGGAGCTCGAATGAGCAGTTCTTC. It encodes CASSESSGSSNEQFF. The chain is built from TRBV2 and TRBJ2-1; 10 nucleotides line up with TRBD2. CDR3 length: 15 amino acids. Per the germline V gene, CDR1 is SNHLY and CDR2 is FYNNEI. V gave up 2 bases and J gave up 7 bases; unmatched junction bases: 5.

V is TRBV7-2 and J is TRBJ2-3, with D possibly being TRBD2 (6 bases). Per the germline V gene, CDR1 is SGHTA and CDR2 is FQGNSA. This CDR3 is built from 18 residues. V lost 5 bases to trimming and J lost 4 bases, with 25 bases between them. The CDR3 is CASSLRPRSGTSPDTQYF. The CDR3 DNA reads as TGTGCCAGCAGCCTAAGGCCCCGATCTGGGACTTCTCCAGATACGCAGTATTTT.

The chain carries TRBV29-1 and TRBJ2-1, with TRBD2 matching over 9 bases. The CDR3 is made up of 16 amino acids. Per germline, CDR1 SQVTM and CDR2 ANQGSEA. V gave up 0 bases and J gave up 6 bases; unmatched junction bases: 9. The CDR3 region is CSVEDPVAGVLNEQFF. DNA for the CDR3: TGCAGCGTTGAAGATCCGGTAGCGGGAGTTCTCAATGAGCAGTTCTTC.

This clone showed up just a few times. The genes are TRBV6-5 and TRBJ1-1; tentatively, D is TRBD1 (6 bases). The V end was cut by 2 bases, the J end by 5 bases, with 15 bases between. The CDR3 has 15 residues. CDR1 and CDR2 (germline): MNHEY, SVGAGI. CDR3 in DNA: TGTGCCAGCAGTTACCAAGGCAGGGGACGGACTGAAGCTTTCTTT. This sequence encodes CASSYQGRGRTEAFF.

This clone has more than one count but fewer than ten. The V gene is TRBV29-1, the J gene TRBJ2-1; no definite D call. The CDR3 runs 14 residues. V lost 6 bases and J lost 3, with 15 bases in between. Germline CDR1 is SQVTM and CDR2 is ANQGSEA. The CDR3 region has the DNA TGCAGCGTCAACCGGGTCGGAAACTACAATGAGCAGTTCTTC. Its protein is CSVNRVGNYNEQFF.

The rearrangement uses TRBV18 and TRBJ2-7; TRBD1 agrees at 10 bases. The CDR3 contains 15 residues. The trim removed 4 bases at V and 4 bases at J, leaving 7 bases unmatched. CDR1 and CDR2 from the germline V gene are KGHSH and LQKENI. The DNA for the CDR3 is TGTGCCAGCTCACTCCCGGGACAGGGGCTTTACGAGCAGTACTTC. Translated: CASSLPGQGLYEQYF.

The chain uses TRBV27 and TRBJ1-6; D is unclear. Germline assignment: CDR1 MNHEY and CDR2 SMNVEV (reference sequence). The CDR3 is made up of 17 amino acids. V shed 3 bases and J shed 7 bases, with 19 bases lying between them. The CDR3 loop is CASSFGFEGRSNSPLHF. Written as DNA, the CDR3 is TGTGCCAGCAGTTTTGGGTTCGAGGGAAGGTCCAATTCACCCCTCCACTTT.

V and J are TRBV29-1 and TRBJ1-2; TRBD1 agrees at 8 bases. Germline CDR1 is SQVTM and CDR2 is ANQGSEA. The ends lost 1 base at V and 8 bases at J; junction bases unmatched: 3. The CDR3 is made up of 12 amino acids. CDR3 amino acids: CSVEGTGLGYTF. DNA of the CDR3: TGCAGCGTTGAAGGGACAGGGTTAGGCTACACCTTC.

This chain joins TRBV23-1 and TRBJ1-5; 7 bases map to TRBD1. Being an ORF, TRBV23-1 has a function that is uncertain. The CDR3 has 14 residues. J gave up 6 bases and V 7 bases, and 9 bases lay outside the gene matches. The CDR3 loop is CASTPDRATQPQHF. The CDR3 bases are TGCGCCAGCACCCCAGACAGGGCCACTCAGCCCCAGCATTTT.

V usage is TRBV13 and J usage is TRBJ1-2; D ambiguous. This CDR3 is 16 amino acids long. V was trimmed by 2 bases and J by 2 bases, leaving 15 bases between them. The germline gives CDR1 PRHDT, CDR2 FYEKMQ (reference sequence). The CDR3 coding sequence is TGTGCCAGCAGCTTATGGTTTGGGGATCGGAACTATGGCTACACCTTC. Protein sequence: CASSLWFGDRNYGYTF.

The chain recombines TRBV19 with TRBJ1-2; no clear D. Germline loops: CDR1 LNHDA, CDR2 SQIVND (reference sequence). Trimming left V 2 bases short and J 8 bases short, with 15 bases between. The CDR3 totals 14 residues. The CDR3 coding sequence is TGTGCCAGTAGTATAAAGGCAGCCATCAGGGGCTACACCTTC. As protein: CASSIKAAIRGYTF.

This rearrangement joins TRBV2 to TRBJ2-7; D assignment may be TRBD1 or TRBD2 (5 bases each). CDR1 is SNHLY, CDR2 FYNNEI, per germline. The CDR3 loop spans 12 amino acids. V gave up 9 bases and J gave up 0 bases, with 9 bases separating them. The CDR3: CARRGRSYEQYF. CDR3 DNA: TGTGCCAGGAGGGGTCGCTCCTACGAGCAGTACTTC. Drawing the rest from reference TRBV2 and TRBJ2-7, the complete variable domain is EPEVTQTPSHQVTQMGQEVILRCVPISNHLYFYWYRQILGQKVEFLVSFYNNEISEKSEIFDDQFSVERPDGSNFTLKIRSTKLEDSAMYFCARRGRSYEQYFGPGTRLTVT.

J is TRBJ1-5 and V is TRBV6-5, with D unresolved. In germline, CDR1 is MNHEY, CDR2 SVGAGI. The CDR3 sequence is 14 residues long. V lost 2 bases, J lost 2 bases, and 7 bases lay in between. In DNA, the CDR3 is TGTGCCAGCAGTTACGACGGGGGCAATCAGCCCCAGCATTTT. Its protein is CASSYDGGNQPQHF.

The chain is built from TRBV7-2 and TRBJ2-3; D is unresolved. V dropped 3 bases and J dropped 2 bases, with 12 bases sitting between them. The V gene's germline CDR1 is SGHTA and CDR2 FQGNSA. This CDR3 is built from 15 residues. As DNA, the CDR3 is TGTGCCAGCAGCTTTGAGCAACTTCTCACAGATACGCAGTATTTT. It codes for CASSFEQLLTDTQYF.

The rearrangement links TRBV7-3 to TRBJ2-1; TRBD2 is a possible D gene (6 bases). CDR1 and CDR2 from the germline V gene are SGHTA and FQGTGA. V lost 4 bases and J 0 bases, leaving 16 bases between the germline ends. The CDR3 is 17 amino acids. The CDR3, as DNA: TGTGCCAGCAGCTCCGGGGGACTTCCAAGCTCCTACAATGAGCAGTTCTTC. Its protein is CASSSGGLPSSYNEQFF.

V and J are TRBV7-2 and TRBJ2-7; D remains unclear. V was trimmed by 1 base and J by 6 bases, leaving 10 bases between them. The CDR3 has 13 amino acids. CDR1 is SGHTA and CDR2 is FQGNSA in the germline V gene. The CDR3 protein is CASSLVSQAEQYF. As DNA, the CDR3 is TGTGCCAGCAGCTTAGTATCCCAGGCCGAGCAGTACTTC. Together with reference TRBV7-2 and TRBJ2-7, the CDR3 gives the full variable domain: GAGVSQSPSNKVTEKGKDVELRCDPISGHTALYWYRQSLGQGLEFLIYFQGNSAPDKSGLPSDRFSAERTGGSVSTLTIQRTQQEDSAVYLCASSLVSQAEQYFGPGTRLTVT.

The CDR3 DNA reads TGTGCCAGCAGCCAACAGAGGGTACCCTACGAGCAGTACTTC. Amino acid sequence: CASSQQRVPYEQYF. This rearrangement joins TRBV14 to TRBJ2-7, with a possible D match to TRBD2 (5 bases). The CDR3 covers 14 residues. Per germline, CDR1 SGHDN and CDR2 FVKESK. V was shortened by 2 bases and J by 2 bases, with 10 bases between the two germline ends. Full variable domain (outside the CDR3, taken from reference TRBV14 and TRBJ2-7): EAGVTQFPSHSVIEKGQTVTLRCDPISGHDNLYWYRRVMGKEIKFLLHFVKESKQDESGMPNNRFLAERTGGTYSTLKVQPAELEDSGVYFCASSQQRVPYEQYFGPGTRLTVT.

This rearrangement joins TRBV11-2 to TRBJ1-5, with a possible D match to TRBD1 (6 bases). Trimming took 2 bases from V and 9 from J, leaving 14 bases between them. This CDR3 has 14 amino acids. CDR1 SGHAT and CDR2 FQNNGV come from the germline V gene. The DNA of the CDR3 is TGTGCCAGCAGCTTATCCGGGGGCGACGGGCCCCAGCATTTT. Protein sequence: CASSLSGGDGPQHF.

The chain joins TRBV13 to TRBJ2-7; the D call may be TRBD1 or TRBD2 (6 bases each). The CDR3 covers 18 residues. Trimming removed 6 bases at V and 2 bases at J, with 26 bases between. The germline V gene has CDR1 PRHDT and CDR2 FYEKMQ (reference sequence). CDR3 protein: CASRRRGTSLTGAYEQYF. CDR3 DNA sequence: TGTGCCAGCAGACGGAGGGGGACGTCCCTCACCGGGGCCTACGAGCAGTACTTC.

This chain uses TRBV28 with TRBJ2-1; 9 nucleotides match TRBD2. Unmatched junction bases numbered 6, after V lost 6 bases and J lost 0 bases. Germline CDR1 MDHEN, CDR2 SYDVKM. The CDR3 has 16 residues. DNA of the CDR3: TGTGCCAGCAGCCCCGTTAGCGGGAGCTCCTACAATGAGCAGTTCTTC. Protein product: CASSPVSGSSYNEQFF. Full variable domain (missing parts from reference TRBV28 and TRBJ2-1): DVKVTQSSRYLVKRTGEKVFLECVQDMDHENMFWYRQDPGLGLRLIYFSYDVKMKEKGDIPEGYSVSREKKERFSLILESASTNQTSMYLCASSPVSGSSYNEQFFGPGTRLTVL.

V and J are TRBV4-3 and TRBJ2-3, with D possibly TRBD2 on 6 matching bases. CDR1 LGHNA and CDR2 YSLEER come from the germline V gene. This CDR3 comprises 13 residues. The V end was cut by 8 bases, the J end by 6 bases, with 15 bases between. The CDR3 is CASGRNVRDTQYF. DNA of the CDR3: TGCGCCAGCGGGAGGAATGTAAGGGATACGCAGTATTTT.

The chain couples TRBV10-1 to TRBJ2-7; 9 bases agree with TRBD2. The CDR3 contains 13 residues. The V gene's germline CDR1 is WNHNN and CDR2 SYGVQD (reference sequence). The junction had 4 bases not matched to a gene; V was cut back by 4 bases and J by 6 bases. The CDR3 is CASSVAGASEQYF. In nucleotides, the CDR3 is TGCGCCAGCAGTGTAGCGGGAGCGAGCGAGCAGTACTTC.

J is TRBJ1-1 and V is TRBV28, with 11 bases lining up with TRBD1. With V trimmed by 9 bases and J by 1 base, 31 bases remained unmatched. The CDR3 has 23 amino acids. CDR1 and CDR2 from the germline V gene are MDHEN and SYDVKM. CDR3 region: CASYFKLIPGNLGQGERNTEAFF. In DNA, the CDR3 is TGTGCCAGTTACTTCAAATTAATACCGGGTAATTTGGGACAGGGGGAGAGGAACACTGAAGCTTTCTTT. Together with reference TRBV28 and TRBJ1-1, the CDR3 gives the full variable domain: DVKVTQSSRYLVKRTGEKVFLECVQDMDHENMFWYRQDPGLGLRLIYFSYDVKMKEKGDIPEGYSVSREKKERFSLILESASTNQTSMYLCASYFKLIPGNLGQGERNTEAFFGQGTRLTVV.

The rearrangement joins TRBV9 to TRBJ2-3; D might be TRBD1 (6 bases). The CDR3 sequence is 15 residues long. Deletions cut 0 bases from V and 5 bases from J, with 13 bases between. Germline V gene sequence: CDR1 SGDLS, CDR2 YYNGEE. This CDR3 is CASSVEARGIDTQYF. The CDR3 region has the DNA TGTGCCAGCAGCGTAGAGGCCAGGGGAATAGATACGCAGTATTTT.

The rearrangement joins TRBV6-4 to TRBJ2-7; 9 bases map to TRBD1. CDR3 size: 14 residues. The V gene end was trimmed by 7 bases and the J gene end by 2 bases; junction bases not matched to a gene: 6. CDR1 is MRHNA, CDR2 SNTAGT, per germline. The CDR3 sequence: CASTGGTGPYEQYF. CDR3 DNA sequence: TGTGCCAGCACCGGGGGGACAGGGCCCTACGAGCAGTACTTC.